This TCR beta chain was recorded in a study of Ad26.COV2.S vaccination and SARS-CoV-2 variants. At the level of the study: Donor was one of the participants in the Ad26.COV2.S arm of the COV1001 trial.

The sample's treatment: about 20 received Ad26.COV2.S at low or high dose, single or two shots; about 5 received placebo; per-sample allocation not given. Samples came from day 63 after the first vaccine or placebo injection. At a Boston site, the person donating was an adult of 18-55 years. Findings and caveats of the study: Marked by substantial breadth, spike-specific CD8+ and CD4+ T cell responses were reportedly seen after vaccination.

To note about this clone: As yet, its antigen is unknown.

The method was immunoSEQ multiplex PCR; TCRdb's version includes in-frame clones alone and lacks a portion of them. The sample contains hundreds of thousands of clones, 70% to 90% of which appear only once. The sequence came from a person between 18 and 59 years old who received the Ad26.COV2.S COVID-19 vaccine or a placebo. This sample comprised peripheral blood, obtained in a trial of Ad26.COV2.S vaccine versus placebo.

The CDR3 loop is CASSSTAGYYEQYF. The CDR3 DNA is TGTGCCAGCAGCTCAACGGCGGGATACTACGAGCAGTACTTC. This chain links TRBV13 with TRBJ2-7; D is perhaps TRBD2 (6 bases). Germline V gives CDR1 PRHDT, CDR2 FYEKMQ (reference sequence). Trimming stripped 4 bases from V and 3 bases from J, with 13 bases between. The CDR3 contains 14 residues.